Each of the 24 T cell receptor beta chains below was sequenced from the same sample in a study of OX40 agonist ivuxolimab in advanced cancers. The data were produced by immunoSEQ multiplex PCR, yet TCRdb's version contains in-frame clones alone and is incomplete. The data show about 64,000 clones, with less than 95% seen just once and less than 6% held by the top ten. The material was CD4+ or CD8+ T cells sorted from blood, obtained in a trial of the OX40 agonist ivuxolimab. All receptors come from an adult with an advanced solid tumor such as melanoma, head and neck, liver or kidney cancer.

The rearrangement links TRBV9 to TRBJ2-1; possibly TRBD2 for D (7 bases). This CDR3 comprises 16 residues. Germline CDR1 is SGDLS and CDR2 is YYNGEE. Trimming took off 0 bases at V and 4 bases at J, with 14 bases between the two ends. Written as DNA, the CDR3 is TGTGCCAGCAGCGTAGGGAGGGAGGGGGTTTACAATGAGCAGTTCTTC. Translating it yields CASSVGREGVYNEQFF.

The chain recombines TRBV28 with TRBJ2-7; D is possibly TRBD2 (5 bases). With 3 bases removed from V and 1 base from J, the gap between germline ends came to 10 bases. The CDR3 is 14 residues long. Germline V CDR1 and CDR2: MDHEN, SYDVKM. CDR3 loop: CASSLVAGSYEQYF. For the CDR3, the DNA is TGTGCCAGCAGTTTGGTGGCGGGTTCCTACGAGCAGTACTTC.

The J gene is TRBJ2-3, the V gene TRBV18; D tentatively fits TRBD1 or TRBD2 (5 bases each). The V gene's germline CDR1 is KGHSH and CDR2 LQKENI. The V and J ends lost 4 bases and 6 bases respectively, with 14 bases between them. The CDR3 extends over 14 amino acids. The CDR3 nucleotides are TGTGCCAGCTCACGGGGGAGTTTCCTGGATACGCAGTATTTT. Its protein product is CASSRGSFLDTQYF.

V gene TRBV5-1 combines with J gene TRBJ2-1; TRBD2 aligns across 7 bases. The CDR3 covers 14 residues. CDR1 is SGHRS, CDR2 YFSETQ, per germline. The V gene end was trimmed by 4 bases and the J gene end by 6 bases; junction bases not matched to a gene: 7. Written as DNA, the CDR3 is TGCGCCAGCAGCCATACTAGCGATTTCAATGAGCAGTTCTTC. This translates into CASSHTSDFNEQFF.

V gene TRBV6-1 combines with J gene TRBJ2-1; 7 bases are a match to TRBD2. Germline assignment: CDR1 MNHNS and CDR2 SASEGT. This CDR3 has 17 residues. V shed 0 bases and J 7 bases; nucleotides not matched to a gene: 12. The CDR3 sequence is CASSEALSFGRGNEQFF. The DNA of the CDR3 is TGTGCCAGCAGTGAAGCGCTTTCCTTCGGGCGGGGGAATGAGCAGTTCTTC.

J is TRBJ2-5 and V is TRBV12-5; no definite D call. CDR1 and CDR2 (germline): LGHNT, FRNRAP. This CDR3 comprises 12 residues. Between the trimmed V and J ends, which lost 0 bases and 5 bases, there was a span of 4 bases. The CDR3 DNA is TGTGCTAGTGGTTTGGTCGCTGAGACCCAGTACTTC. Translation: CASGLVAETQYF.

This chain joins TRBV4-2 and TRBJ2-3, with 7 bases aligning to TRBD2. The ends lost 2 bases at V and 0 bases at J; junction bases unmatched: 5. Germline CDR1 reads LGHNA; CDR2 reads YNFKEQ. The CDR3 has 16 amino acids. As DNA, the CDR3 is TGTGCCAGCAGCCAATCCTCTAGCGGTAGCACAGATACGCAGTATTTT. Its translation: CASSQSSSGSTDTQYF.

The table lists this clone with a few counts. This sequence joins TRBV15 and TRBJ2-1; 11 bases align to TRBD2. Germline CDR1 is LNHNV and CDR2 is YYDKDF (reference sequence). Trimming took 0 bases from V and 6 from J; bases not matched to a gene: 7. This CDR3 comprises 17 residues. CDR3: CATSREVSGRAFNEQFF. CDR3 nucleotides: TGTGCCACCAGCAGAGAGGTTAGCGGGAGGGCCTTCAATGAGCAGTTCTTC.

This sequence joins TRBV7-9 and TRBJ2-1; 9 positions match TRBD2. This CDR3 spans 14 amino acids. CDR1 and CDR2 (germline): SEHNR, FQNEAQ (reference sequence). After removal of 9 bases from V and 3 bases from J, the junction contained 6 bases not matched to a gene. The CDR3 loop reads CASLTSGFYNEQFF. DNA of the CDR3: TGTGCCAGTCTGACTAGCGGATTCTACAATGAGCAGTTCTTC. Full variable domain (rest looked up from reference TRBV7-9 and TRBJ2-1): DTGVSQNPRHKITKRGQNVTFRCDPISEHNRLYWYRQTLGQGPEFLTYFQNEAQLEKSRLLSDRFSAERPKGSFSTLEIQRTEQGDSAMYLCASLTSGFYNEQFFGPGTRLTVL.

The chain joins TRBV2 to TRBJ2-7; TRBD2 might be the D (6 bases). CDR3 size: 15 residues. Germline V gene lookup returns CDR1 SNHLY and CDR2 FYNNEI. Trimming took off 3 bases at V and 1 base at J, with 13 bases between the two ends. The CDR3 nucleotides are TGTGCCAGCAGTGACATGCGACGGGGGTCCTACGAGCAGTACTTC. Translating it yields CASSDMRRGSYEQYF. Based on the CDR3 plus reference TRBV2 and TRBJ2-7, the full variable domain is EPEVTQTPSHQVTQMGQEVILRCVPISNHLYFYWYRQILGQKVEFLVSFYNNEISEKSEIFDDQFSVERPDGSNFTLKIRSTKLEDSAMYFCASSDMRRGSYEQYFGPGTRLTVT.

The chain carries TRBV6-4 and TRBJ2-7; D is undetermined. The CDR3 totals 11 residues. Looked up from germline, CDR1 is MRHNA and CDR2 is SNTAGT. V was trimmed by 0 bases and J by 3 bases, leaving 0 bases between them. The CDR3 DNA is TGTGCCAGCAGTGACTCCTACGAGCAGTACTTC. This gives the protein CASSDSYEQYF.

The chain combines TRBV28 with TRBJ2-1; 12 nucleotides match TRBD2. Germline CDR1 and CDR2: MDHEN and SYDVKM. The CDR3 covers 14 residues. J lost 10 bases, V lost 7 bases, and 8 bases had no gene match. This CDR3 reads CASKGLAGLLEQFF. Written as DNA, the CDR3 is TGTGCCAGCAAAGGACTAGCGGGATTACTAGAGCAGTTCTTC.

This clone was observed a single time. The V gene is TRBV10-1, the J gene TRBJ2-2; D may be TRBD1 (6 bases). The germline V gene encodes CDR1 WNHNN and CDR2 SYGVQD (reference sequence). V lost 3 bases and J lost 5, with 16 bases in between. The CDR3 has 16 amino acids. The CDR3, as DNA: TGCGCCAGCAGTGATGGGGGAGCGAGGGGGACCGGGGAGCTGTTTTTT. It specifies CASSDGGARGTGELFF.

The V gene is TRBV19, the J gene TRBJ2-2; TRBD1 matches at 7 bases. This CDR3 has 14 residues. Germline V gives CDR1 LNHDA, CDR2 SQIVND (reference sequence). The J segment lost 4 bases and the V segment lost 8 bases, leaving 7 bases of the junction unmatched. The CDR3 region is CASVMTGSTGELFF. CDR3 nucleotides: TGTGCCAGTGTCATGACAGGGTCCACCGGGGAGCTGTTTTTT. The full variable domain, completed using reference TRBV19 and TRBJ2-2, is DGGITQSPKYLFRKEGQNVTLSCEQNLNHDAMYWYRQDPGQGLRLIYYSQIVNDFQKGDIAEGYSVSREKKESFPLTVTSAQKNPTAFYLCASVMTGSTGELFFGEGSRLTVL.

The V and J genes are TRBV29-1 and TRBJ2-1; D uncertain. Germline assignment: CDR1 SQVTM and CDR2 ANQGSEA. This CDR3 region has 14 residues. The V end was cut by 6 bases, the J end by 10 bases, with 22 bases between. The DNA of the CDR3 is TGCAGCGTAGCCCGGCGGTTGGGCGGCAGGGAGCAGTTCTTC. Protein product: CSVARRLGGREQFF.

The chain links TRBV27 to TRBJ2-7; TRBD2 agrees at 9 bases. This CDR3 has 15 residues. CDR1 MNHEY and CDR2 SMNVEV come from the germline V gene (reference sequence). V trimming: 6 bases; J trimming: 0 bases; junction bases outside the gene matches: 6. The CDR3 DNA sequence: TGTGCCAGCAGCCTCATTAGCGGGAGCTCCTACGAGCAGTACTTC. This encodes CASSLISGSSYEQYF.

This sequence joins TRBV4-2 and TRBJ2-5; D is undetermined. Germline-derived CDR1 and CDR2 are LGHNA and YNFKEQ. The CDR3 has 13 amino acids. Trimming left V 4 bases short and J 2 bases short, with 8 bases between. In DNA, the CDR3 is TGTGCCAGCAGCCGAGCCGCTCAAGAGACCCAGTACTTC. This codes for CASSRAAQETQYF.

The gene calls are TRBV18 and TRBJ1-5; a possible D gene is TRBD1 (5 bases). V was pared by 3 bases and J by 2 bases, with 8 bases between. Germline CDR1 reads KGHSH; CDR2 reads LQKENI. The CDR3 runs 14 residues. The CDR3 loop reads CASSPGGGNQPQHF. In DNA form, the CDR3 reads TGTGCCAGCTCACCGGGGGGGGGCAATCAGCCCCAGCATTTT.

The chain combines TRBV28 with TRBJ1-2; D unresolved. The length of the CDR3 is 13 residues. Trimming took 3 bases from V and 4 from J, leaving 9 bases between them. Germline CDR1 and CDR2: MDHEN and SYDVKM. This CDR3 reads CASSLVGPYGYTF. As DNA, the CDR3 is TGTGCCAGCAGTTTGGTAGGTCCCTATGGCTACACCTTC.

This clone was detected only once. The gene calls are TRBV6-5 and TRBJ1-1, with TRBD1 as a possible D gene (6 bases). The CDR3 runs to 14 residues. In germline, CDR1 is MNHEY, CDR2 SVGAGI. V was pared by 6 bases and J by 6 bases, with 17 bases between. CDR3 DNA sequence: TGTGCCAGCAGAATGTCGGGGGCCGGCTCTGAAGCTTTCTTT. Translated, it gives CASRMSGAGSEAFF.

CDR3 nucleotides: TGTGCCAGCAGTTTGTGGGGTTGGGAGCAGTACTTC. Protein product: CASSLWGWEQYF. This sequence joins TRBV28 and TRBJ2-7; D is uncertain. This CDR3 spans 12 amino acids. The ends were cut back, 3 bases at V and 7 bases at J, with 10 bases in the middle. Per germline, CDR1 MDHEN and CDR2 SYDVKM.

This chain uses TRBV5-8 with TRBJ1-5; D unresolved. Germline V gene sequence: CDR1 SGHTS, CDR2 YDEGEE. The CDR3 covers 15 residues. The V end lost 5 bases, the J end lost 2 bases, and 14 bases lay between the germline ends. CDR3 nucleotide sequence: TGTGCCAGCAGTGGAGAGTCGAGGGGCAATCAGCCCCAGCATTTT. Its protein is CASSGESRGNQPQHF.

V gene TRBV18 combines with J gene TRBJ1-2; D call uncertain. The CDR3 runs 18 residues. Trimming cost V 3 bases and J 0 bases, with 20 bases left between them. The germline V gene encodes CDR1 KGHSH and CDR2 LQKENI. CDR3 DNA: TGTGCCAGCTCACCGCTGGGATCGAGTGGCGCAGCTAACTATGGCTACACCTTC. It yields the protein CASSPLGSSGAANYGYTF. Based on the CDR3 plus reference TRBV18 and TRBJ1-2, the full variable domain is NAGVMQNPRHLVRRRGQEARLRCSPMKGHSHVYWYRQLPEEGLKFMVYLQKENIIDESGMPKERFSAEFPKEGPSILRIQQVVRGDSAAYFCASSPLGSSGAANYGYTFGSGTRLTVV.

V is TRBV14 and J is TRBJ1-2; D call uncertain. The CDR3 is 12 residues long. The germline V gene has CDR1 SGHDN and CDR2 FVKESK. Trimming cost V 4 bases and J 8 bases, with 11 bases left between them. The DNA of the CDR3 is TGTGCCAGCAGCCCGGGGTATGGCGGCTACACCTTC. Amino acids: CASSPGYGGYTF.